The 7 T cell receptor beta chains presented below share a single source sample, sequenced in a study of T cell responses to AZD1222 COVID-19 vaccine. Measured with immunoSEQ multiplex PCR; TCRdb has only the in-frame clones, and not every one. The sample has roughly 130,000 clones, about nine tenths seen once. Source: peripheral blood, taken 28 days after the second AZD1222 dose. The receptors derive from an adult who received the AZD1222 COVID-19 vaccine.

V usage is TRBV2 and J usage is TRBJ2-2; D unresolved. V gave up 3 bases and J gave up 4 bases, with 9 bases separating them. In germline, CDR1 is SNHLY, CDR2 FYNNEI. This CDR3 comprises 14 residues. The DNA for the CDR3 is TGTGCCAGCAGTGATTTCAAGGTCACCGGGGAGCTGTTTTTT. Translating it yields CASSDFKVTGELFF.

The genes are TRBV5-1 and TRBJ2-3; D is unresolved. The germline V gene encodes CDR1 SGHRS and CDR2 YFSETQ. The V and J ends lost 0 bases and 0 bases respectively, with 11 bases between them. The CDR3 is 16 amino acids. CDR3 sequence: CASSLADASSTDTQYF. The CDR3 bases are TGCGCCAGCAGCTTGGCCGATGCCAGCAGCACAGATACGCAGTATTTT.

V usage is TRBV7-8 and J usage is TRBJ1-5; TRBD1 matches at 7 bases. Germline trimming cut 5 bases from V and 6 bases from J; bases unmatched to any gene: 7. Germline V lookup: CDR1 SGHVS, CDR2 FQNEAQ. The CDR3 extends over 14 amino acids. CDR3 residues: CASSPTTGTQPQHF. The CDR3 nucleotides are TGTGCCAGCAGCCCGACGACAGGGACTCAGCCCCAGCATTTT.

The CDR3 region is CASSSSVGQPTNYGYTF. The CDR3, as DNA: TGTGCCAGCAGTTCCTCGGTAGGACAGCCCACTAACTATGGCTACACCTTC. This sequence joins TRBV28 and TRBJ1-2, with D possibly being TRBD1 (6 bases). The CDR3 is 17 residues long. Germline V gene sequence: CDR1 MDHEN, CDR2 SYDVKM. V lost 4 bases and J lost 0, with 18 bases in between.

The rearrangement links TRBV7-2 to TRBJ1-1; D unresolved. Trimming removed 3 bases from V and 2 bases from J, with 7 bases in between. Looked up from germline, CDR1 is SGHTA and CDR2 is FQGNSA. This CDR3 spans 13 amino acids. DNA for the CDR3: TGTGCCAGCAGCTTCGGGCACAACACTGAAGCTTTCTTT. Translating it yields CASSFGHNTEAFF.

This chain uses TRBV7-2 with TRBJ2-7; D not resolved. V dropped 4 bases and J dropped 2 bases, with 12 bases sitting between them. The CDR3 is made up of 14 amino acids. Per the germline V gene, CDR1 is SGHTA and CDR2 is FQGNSA. The CDR3 sequence is CASSYDPTPYEQYF. As DNA, the CDR3 is TGTGCCAGCAGCTACGACCCAACCCCCTACGAGCAGTACTTC.

This clone was detected once. This chain connects TRBV7-8 to TRBJ1-1; D perhaps matches TRBD1 (6 bases). V was clipped by 5 bases and J by 3 bases, with 10 bases between them. This CDR3 spans 13 amino acids. Germline CDR1 reads SGHVS; CDR2 reads FQNEAQ. Here the CDR3 DNA reads TGTGCCAGCAGCGTGAAGGGGGACACTGAAGCTTTCTTT. Its translation is CASSVKGDTEAFF.